The entry that follows covers one T cell receptor (beta chain) sequence. This clonotype was seen repeatedly, ten times or more. Which antigen it targets is not known. No base-level quality is on record; no much larger clone is a single base apart. The germline V gene sets CDR1 to MNHNS and CDR2 to SASEGT. V loses 3 bases of germline sequence and J loses 0 bases, and the interval between the two ends is 15 bases. Counted from cysteine to phenylalanine, this CDR3 has 16 amino acids. The entry retains the CDR3 DNA only, 48 bases that are in frame from base 1. This sample's treatment or condition label indicates: live attenuated yellow fever vaccine strain. A standard Ficoll-Paque protocol was used to isolate PBMCs from peripheral blood. CD4 and CD8 T-cell fractions were isolated with Dynabeads CD4 and CD8 positive selection kits. TriZol was used to extract RNA from bulk PBMCs, from CD4 and CD8 fractions, and from dextramer-positive and dextramer-negative fractions.

TCR cDNA was synthesized by 5'RACE template switching, which introduced a universal primer site and unique molecular identifiers. Priming for cDNA synthesis came from both the TCR alpha and TCR beta constant segments. Library amplification used two PCR steps, and the second PCR step added sample barcodes and sequencing adapters. Sequencing of libraries was performed on Illumina HiSeq 2500 (2x100 bp) or NovaSeq (2x150 bp). Under the source paper's analysis protocol: MIGEC was used to demultiplex reads and collapse the reads into UMI consensus sequences, and MiXCR was used for V(D)J alignment. Vaccine-responding clonotypes were identified with edgeR using replicate PBMC samples, with FDR below 0.01 and a log2 fold change above 5 up to day 15 being required. Bulk clonotypes were assigned CD4 or CD8 identity according to which sequenced CD4 or CD8 repertoire held them at higher abundance. TCRdb applied fastp at Q25 and MiXCR to the public reads, then kept only in-frame beta chains. Rows with a matching CDR3 protein are joined into one entry that keeps the most common DNA and genes. The authors' filters were not applied to this entry. This sample has roughly 150,000 distinct CDR3 sequences in its table, and 6% to 7.5% of those were observed once. The ten largest clones take up around 2.3% of the sample.

This record belongs to a study of T cells after yellow fever vaccination (dated by TCRdb to the late 2010s). For the wider study: The SMART-Seq v4 Ultra Low Input RNA kit was used to prepare libraries from fractions with low cell numbers. To follow T-cell clones before and after primary and booster YFV17D yellow fever vaccination, bulk TCR alpha and beta repertoires were sequenced over time. The cohort comprised two healthy male donors, one aged 18 to 30 and one aged 30 to 40 years. Blood was drawn at multiple timepoints before and after primary and secondary immunization, with bulk PBMC replicates and cell subsets isolated.

What the authors observed across the whole study: A small fraction of clonotypes appeared in both the CD4 and CD8 compartments, likely as a result of convergent recombination. Compared with the primary T-cell response, the secondary T-cell response was faster but weaker, reaching its peak on day 5 rather than on day 15. After the booster, most of the clones that had expanded following primary vaccination were detected again (approximately 95% of CD4 and around 90% of CD8), which suggests that memory was broadly maintained. The study included only a couple of donors, which limits how far the findings can be generalized. Computational filtering was needed because FACS-sorted repertoires could contain abundant contaminating clonotypes from the bulk population.

The starting material was CD4+ T cells sorted from PBMCs, obtained roughly 5 days after the first yellow fever vaccination. The chain is encoded by TRBV6-1 joined to TRBJ2-7; the D gene cannot be resolved beyond TRBD1 or TRBD2, each matching 6 bases. The sequence derives from a man aged 18-30 years who received the YFV17D yellow fever vaccine. The DNA is TGTGCCAGCAGTGACGAGGGGGGCGGAAGCTCCTACGAGCAGTACTTC. It specifies CASSDEGGGSSYEQYF.